The text below deals with one TCR beta chain. Its antigen is as yet unknown. Semi-nested PCR with Nested Universal Primer A followed constant-region reverse priming of full-length variable regions. TCRdb processed the 5' RACE reads anew with MiXCR; each CDR3 protein has one entry. Seen here are about 32,000 distinct CDR3 sequences, approximately 25% observed once, and the top ten hold approximately 4%. From germline, CDR1 is KGHDR and CDR2 SFDVKD. CDR3 length equals 17 residues. The junction had 15 bases not matched to a gene; V was cut back by 9 bases and J by 3 bases. Study observations and caveats: In terms of TCR gene usage, tumor memory CD4+ T cells clustered together with blood and lymph node memory CD4+ cells, as well as with lymph node naive CD4+ cells. Greatest tumor Treg TCR overlap was with tumor naive CD4+ cells.

The specimen sequenced was memory CD4+ T cells sorted from blood. Sample subset: memory CD4+ T cells, CD4+CD45RO+CD25-. The chain carries TRBV24-1 and TRBJ1-4, with 7 bases identical to TRBD1. This receptor was obtained from a female donor with breast cancer. The CDR3 loop reads CATSPSTGARANEKLFF. In DNA form, the CDR3 reads TGTGCCACCTCACCGTCTACAGGGGCTCGGGCTAATGAAAAACTGTTTTTT.